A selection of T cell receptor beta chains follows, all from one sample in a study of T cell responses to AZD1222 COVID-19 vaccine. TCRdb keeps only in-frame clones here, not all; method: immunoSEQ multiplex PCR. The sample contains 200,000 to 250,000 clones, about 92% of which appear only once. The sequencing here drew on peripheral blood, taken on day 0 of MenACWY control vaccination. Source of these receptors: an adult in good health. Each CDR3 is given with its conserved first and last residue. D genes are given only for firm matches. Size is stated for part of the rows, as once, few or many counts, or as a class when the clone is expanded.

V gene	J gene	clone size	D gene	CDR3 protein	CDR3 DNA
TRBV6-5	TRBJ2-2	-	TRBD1	CASSYGQGFTGELFF	TGTGCCAGCAGTTACGGACAGGGGTTCACCGGGGAGCTGTTTTTT
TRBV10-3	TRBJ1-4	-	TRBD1	CAISEGLPGQTNEKLFF	TGTGCCATCAGTGAAGGCTTACCGGGACAGACTAATGAAAAACTGTTTTTT
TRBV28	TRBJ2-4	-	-	CASSRPRGFKNIQYF	TGTGCCAGCAGCCGCCCGAGGGGCTTTAAAAACATTCAGTACTTC
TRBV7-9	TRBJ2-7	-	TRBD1	CASTPWDSYEQYF	TGTGCCAGCACCCCGTGGGACAGCTACGAGCAGTACTTC
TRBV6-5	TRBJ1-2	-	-	CASRGDGYGYTF	TGTGCCAGCAGAGGGGACGGCTATGGCTACACCTTC
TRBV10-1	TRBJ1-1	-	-	CASSAQTSRNTEAFF	TGCGCCAGCAGTGCCCAGACATCGCGGAACACTGAAGCTTTCTTT
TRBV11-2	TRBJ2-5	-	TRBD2	CASSLDRSAGRKETQYF	TGTGCCAGCAGCTTAGATCGTTCAGCGGGGCGAAAAGAGACCCAGTACTTC
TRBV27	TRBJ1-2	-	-	CASSGTPLGVYGYTF	TGTGCCAGCAGTGGGACTCCTCTCGGGGTGTATGGCTACACCTTC
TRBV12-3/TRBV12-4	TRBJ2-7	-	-	CASSLGTSEQYF	TGTGCCAGCAGTTTAGGGACCTCCGAGCAGTACTTC
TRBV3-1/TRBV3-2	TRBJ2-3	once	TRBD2	CASSPLAGTSTDTQYF	TGTGCCAGCAGCCCACTAGCGGGGACTAGCACAGATACGCAGTATTTT
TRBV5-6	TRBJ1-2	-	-	CASSSHYGYTF	TGTGCCAGCAGCTCACACTATGGCTACACCTTC
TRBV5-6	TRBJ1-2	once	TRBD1	CASSLGDRPYGYTF	TGTGCCAGCAGCTTGGGGGACAGGCCCTATGGCTACACCTTC
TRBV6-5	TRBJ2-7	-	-	CASSPESYEQYF	TGTGCCAGCAGCCCGGAATCCTACGAGCAGTACTTC
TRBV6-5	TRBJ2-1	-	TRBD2	CASSPGGGGLQFF	TGTGCCAGCAGCCCGGGAGGCGGGGGGTTGCAGTTCTTC
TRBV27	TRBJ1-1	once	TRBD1	CASSLSGTAFEAFF	TGTGCCAGCAGTTTGTCCGGGACAGCATTTGAAGCTTTCTTT
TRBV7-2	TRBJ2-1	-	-	CASRGMRGNEQFF	TGTGCCAGCAGAGGAATGCGCGGGAATGAGCAGTTCTTC
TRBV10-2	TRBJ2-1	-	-	CASSVDSRIGEQFF	TGCGCCAGCAGTGTGGACTCTCGAATCGGTGAGCAGTTCTTC
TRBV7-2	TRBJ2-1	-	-	CASSSVNRDRYIFF	TGTGCCAGCAGCTCCGTGAACCGGGACCGCTACATTTTCTTC
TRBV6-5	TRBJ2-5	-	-	CASSYTAIGETQYF	TGTGCCAGCAGCTACACCGCCATTGGGGAGACCCAGTACTTC
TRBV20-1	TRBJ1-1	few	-	CSARGRDEAFF	TGCAGTGCTAGAGGACGGGATGAAGCTTTCTTT
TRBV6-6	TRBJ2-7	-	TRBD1	CASTQGGTGGWEQYF	TGTGCCAGCACCCAGGGTGGGACAGGGGGATGGGAGCAGTACTTC
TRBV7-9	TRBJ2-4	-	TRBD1	CASSLARTGGYKNIQYF	TGTGCCAGCAGCTTAGCGCGGACAGGGGGATACAAAAACATTCAGTACTTC
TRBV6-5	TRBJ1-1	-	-	CASSYSMTGAVAEAFF	TGTGCCAGCAGTTACTCGATGACAGGTGCGGTCGCTGAAGCTTTCTTT
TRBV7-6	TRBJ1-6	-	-	CASSSEPPNSPLHF	TGTGCCAGCAGCTCTGAGCCCCCTAATTCACCCCTCCACTTT
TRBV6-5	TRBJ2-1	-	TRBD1	CASRYDRGVDEQFF	TGTGCCAGCAGATATGACAGGGGCGTTGATGAGCAGTTCTTC
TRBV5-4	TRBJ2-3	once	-	CASSPSGSSTDTQYF	TGTGCCAGCAGTCCCAGCGGCTCTAGCACAGATACGCAGTATTTT
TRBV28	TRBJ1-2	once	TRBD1	CASSLTGGEGYTF	TGTGCCAGCAGTCTGACAGGGGGCGAGGGCTACACCTTC